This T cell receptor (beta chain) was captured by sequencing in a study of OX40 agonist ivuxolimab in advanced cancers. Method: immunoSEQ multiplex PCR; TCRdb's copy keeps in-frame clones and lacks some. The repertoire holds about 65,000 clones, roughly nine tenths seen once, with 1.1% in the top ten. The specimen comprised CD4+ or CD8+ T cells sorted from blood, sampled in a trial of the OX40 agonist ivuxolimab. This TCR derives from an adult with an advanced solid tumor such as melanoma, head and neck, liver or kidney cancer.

The DNA for the CDR3 is TGCGCCAGCAGCTCCTTGGTCGACGAGCAGTACTTC. Protein sequence: CASSSLVDEQYF. This sequence joins TRBV5-1 and TRBJ2-7; no definite D call. V lost 3 bases, J lost 5 bases, and 9 bases lay in between. This CDR3 region has 12 residues. CDR1 and CDR2 from the germline V gene are SGHRS and YFSETQ. Drawing the rest from reference TRBV5-1 and TRBJ2-7, the complete variable domain is KAGVTQTPRYLIKTRGQQVTLSCSPISGHRSVSWYQQTPGQGLQFLFEYFSETQRNKGNFPGRFSGRQFSNSRSEMNVSTLELGDSALYLCASSSLVDEQYFGPGTRLTVT.